The 26 T cell receptor beta chains reported below all come from one sample, sequenced in a study of shared clonotypes between healthy human individuals. The repertoire was sequenced with immunoSEQ multiplex PCR; TCRdb's copy has only in-frame clones and lacks some. The sample lists some 2,100,000 clones; approximately 94% were seen once. The sample was naive CD4+ T cells sorted from blood. Subset denoted: CD45RA+ positively selected. The origin of the receptors is a man aged 18 to 35 in good health.

This clone has only one observation. The V call is TRBV11-1, the J call TRBJ1-1; 7 bases are a match to TRBD1. Germline CDR1 is SGHAT and CDR2 is FQDESV (reference sequence). The CDR3 has 14 residues. V gave up 2 bases and J gave up 1 base; unmatched junction bases: 1. The CDR3 DNA reads as TGTGCCAGCAGCTTAAGACAGGGGAACACTGAAGCTTTCTTT. It yields the protein CASSLRQGNTEAFF. Using reference TRBV11-1 and TRBJ1-1 for the parts outside the CDR3, the full variable domain is EAEVAQSPRYKITEKSQAVAFWCDPISGHATLYWYRQILGQGPELLVQFQDESVVDDSQLPKDRFSAERLKGVDSTLKIQPAELGDSAMYLCASSLRQGNTEAFFGQGTRLTVV.

The sample holds one count of this clone. V is TRBV29-1 and J is TRBJ2-1, with D perhaps matching TRBD2 (5 bases). Germline lookup yields CDR1 SQVTM and CDR2 ANQGSEA. The germline V and J ends were trimmed by 7 bases and 5 bases, with 18 bases remaining between them. CDR3 length: 14 residues. CDR3 bases: TGCAGCGCTGTCTGGGTAGCGAAGAACAATGAGCAGTTCTTC. Protein: CSAVWVAKNNEQFF.

The gene calls are TRBV11-2 and TRBJ2-7; possibly TRBD2 for D (7 bases). Trimming left V 8 bases short and J 2 bases short, with 10 bases between. Germline V gives CDR1 SGHAT, CDR2 FQNNGV. The length of the CDR3 is 12 residues. CDR3 DNA sequence: TGTGCCAGCGCGCGGGGGCCCTACGAGCAGTACTTC. Protein sequence: CASARGPYEQYF.

The chain recombines TRBV6-4 with TRBJ1-6; D unclear. V was clipped by 5 bases and J by 8 bases, with 10 bases between them. The CDR3 is 13 residues long. Per germline, CDR1 MRHNA and CDR2 SNTAGT. The CDR3 spells CASSKGEDSPLHF. Written as DNA, the CDR3 is TGTGCCAGCAGTAAAGGCGAAGATTCACCCCTCCACTTT.

As to this clone: The same CDR3 is also encoded by other DNA sequences in this sample. This chain connects TRBV5-6 to TRBJ2-7, with D tentatively TRBD1 (6 bases). Deletions cut 0 bases from V and 2 bases from J, with 9 bases between. Germline CDR1 is SGHDT and CDR2 is YYEEEE. The CDR3 loop spans 14 amino acids. CDR3 loop: CASSLVGQTYEQYF. DNA for the CDR3: TGTGCCAGCAGCTTGGTAGGACAGACCTACGAGCAGTACTTC.

The chain is built from TRBV6-5 and TRBJ2-7; 7 nucleotides match TRBD2. CDR3 length: 15 residues. V lost 2 bases to trimming and J lost 0 bases; unmatched junction nucleotides: 4. Per germline, CDR1 MNHEY and CDR2 SVGAGI. Written as DNA, the CDR3 is TGTGCCAGCAGTTACGAAGCGGGGAGCTCCTACGAGCAGTACTTC. Its translation is CASSYEAGSSYEQYF.

The CDR3 here is CAISDSGSYEQYF. DNA for the CDR3: TGTGCCATCAGTGATTCTGGTTCCTACGAGCAGTACTTC. The V gene is TRBV10-3, the J gene TRBJ2-7, with no clear D. Per germline, CDR1 ENHRY and CDR2 SYGVKD. The CDR3 sequence is 13 residues long. Trimming left V 3 bases short and J 1 base short, with 7 bases between.

Concerning this clone: Within the sample, other DNA sequences also encode this same CDR3. The gene calls are TRBV19 and TRBJ1-5; TRBD1 matches 8 bases. The CDR3 runs to 13 residues. V gave up 6 bases and J gave up 4 bases; unmatched junction bases: 2. Germline V lookup: CDR1 LNHDA, CDR2 SQIVND (reference sequence). In DNA, the CDR3 is TGTGCCAGTAGCACAGGGGGTAATCAGCCCCAGCATTTT. Translating gives CASSTGGNQPQHF.

The chain combines TRBV2 with TRBJ2-4; no firm D call. Germline assignment: CDR1 SNHLY and CDR2 FYNNEI. The CDR3 has 17 residues. The ends were cut back, 3 bases at V and 1 base at J, with 16 bases in the middle. CDR3 coding DNA: TGTGCCAGCAGTGACCGTAGTGTAGGTGAGGCCAAAAACATTCAGTACTTC. Protein product: CASSDRSVGEAKNIQYF.

The chain's CDR3 is CASRPTGLEQYF. The DNA of the CDR3 is TGTGCCAGCAGGCCGACGGGCCTCGAGCAGTACTTC. V is TRBV11-2 and J is TRBJ2-7; D is unclear. Germline V gene lookup returns CDR1 SGHAT and CDR2 FQNNGV. V was shortened by 6 bases and J by 6 bases, with 12 bases between the two germline ends. This CDR3 comprises 12 residues.

This clone was seen once. The rearrangement links TRBV5-4 to TRBJ1-3; no definite D call. The CDR3 runs to 13 residues. Germline-derived CDR1 and CDR2 are SGHNT and YYREEE (reference sequence). Trimming pared 1 base from V and 3 bases from J, leaving 5 bases between. CDR3 DNA sequence: TGTGCCAGCAGCTTGTCGGATGGAAACACCATATATTTT. Its protein product is CASSLSDGNTIYF.

This chain links TRBV9 with TRBJ2-2; 9 bases map to TRBD1. Germline lookup yields CDR1 SGDLS and CDR2 YYNGEE. The V gene end was trimmed by 4 bases and the J gene end by 0 bases; junction bases not matched to a gene: 4. There are 16 residues in the CDR3. In nucleotides, the CDR3 is TGTGCCAGCAGCAAGACAGGGGGTTCGAACACCGGGGAGCTGTTTTTT. This gives the protein CASSKTGGSNTGELFF.

The chain recombines TRBV4-1 with TRBJ1-4, with D unclear. V shed 1 base and J shed 7 bases, with 13 bases lying between them. The germline V gene has CDR1 MGHRA and CDR2 YSYEKL. The CDR3 is made up of 15 amino acids. The CDR3 DNA follows: TGCGCCAGCAGCCAAGTCCCGGGAGCTTTTGAAAAACTGTTTTTT. Protein sequence: CASSQVPGAFEKLFF.

The chain has TRBV7-9 and TRBJ2-3, with D possibly matching TRBD2 (6 bases). The germline gives CDR1 SEHNR, CDR2 FQNEAQ (reference sequence). The germline V and J ends were trimmed by 5 bases and 8 bases, with 14 bases remaining between them. The CDR3 length is 13 residues. The CDR3 protein is CASSPGTGGTQYF. The CDR3 coding sequence is TGTGCCAGCAGCCCTGGGACCGGGGGTACGCAGTATTTT.

This chain joins TRBV4-3 and TRBJ2-3; D is tentatively TRBD1 or TRBD2 (6 bases each). CDR3 length equals 15 residues. The V end lost 4 bases, the J end lost 0 bases, and 11 bases lay between the germline ends. Germline CDR1 and CDR2: LGHNA and YSLEER. The DNA of the CDR3 is TGCGCCAGCAGCCTTAGCGGACAGAGCACAGATACGCAGTATTTT. Its protein product is CASSLSGQSTDTQYF.

The genes are TRBV11-2 and TRBJ1-3, with 8 bases aligning to TRBD1. J was trimmed by 1 base and V by 5 bases; bases with no gene match: 10. Germline V gene data show CDR1 as SGHAT and CDR2 as FQNNGV. This CDR3 has 17 amino acids. As DNA, the CDR3 is TGTGCCAGCAGCCGCTTCGGACAGGGTTCTTCTGGAAACACCATATATTTT. This translates into CASSRFGQGSSGNTIYF.

The V call is TRBV7-9, the J call TRBJ1-1; 7 nucleotides align to TRBD1. The germline V gene encodes CDR1 SEHNR and CDR2 FQNEAQ (reference sequence). The CDR3 is 15 amino acids. The trim removed 4 bases at V and 1 base at J, leaving 6 bases unmatched. CDR3 protein: CASSSADRRNTEAFF. The CDR3 DNA reads TGTGCCAGCAGCTCAGCGGACAGGAGGAACACTGAAGCTTTCTTT.

The chain combines TRBV7-8 with TRBJ2-6, with a possible D match to TRBD1 (6 bases). CDR1 SGHVS and CDR2 FQNEAQ come from the germline V gene. The length of the CDR3 is 15 residues. V was cut by 6 bases and J by 0 bases, with 9 bases left in between. CDR3 sequence reads: CASRDRNSGANVLTF. In DNA, the CDR3 is TGTGCCAGCAGAGACAGGAACTCTGGGGCCAACGTCCTGACTTTC.

The chain combines TRBV4-3 with TRBJ2-3; 11 nucleotides align to TRBD2. Looked up from germline, CDR1 is LGHNA and CDR2 is YSLEER. CDR3 length: 16 amino acids. The V gene end was trimmed by 0 bases and the J gene end by 3 bases; junction bases not matched to a gene: 2. In nucleotides, the CDR3 is TGCGCCAGCAGCCAAGAGCTAGCGGGAGGTACAGATACGCAGTATTTT. Translation: CASSQELAGGTDTQYF.

The rearrangement uses TRBV4-3 and TRBJ1-5; D might be TRBD1 (6 bases). CDR3 size: 15 residues. The germline V gene encodes CDR1 LGHNA and CDR2 YSLEER. V lost 4 bases to trimming and J lost 2 bases, with 12 bases between them. CDR3 region: CASSPKGGRNQPQHF. CDR3 DNA: TGCGCCAGCAGCCCCAAGGGGGGGCGCAATCAGCCCCAGCATTTT.

In the case of this clone: The same CDR3 arises from other DNA sequences in this sample as well. The chain joins TRBV18 to TRBJ1-6, with 9 nucleotides matching TRBD1. V lost 3 bases to trimming and J lost 10 bases; unmatched junction nucleotides: 7. CDR1 and CDR2 from the germline V gene are KGHSH and LQKENI. This CDR3 is built from 15 residues. The DNA of the CDR3 is TGTGCCAGCTCACCCGGACAGGGGCTAGGCTCACCCCTCCACTTT. It is translated as CASSPGQGLGSPLHF. Full variable domain (outside the CDR3, taken from reference TRBV18 and TRBJ1-6): NAGVMQNPRHLVRRRGQEARLRCSPMKGHSHVYWYRQLPEEGLKFMVYLQKENIIDESGMPKERFSAEFPKEGPSILRIQQVVRGDSAAYFCASSPGQGLGSPLHFGNGTRLTVT.

The rearrangement joins TRBV10-3 to TRBJ1-3, with 12 bases fitting TRBD1. The ends lost 2 bases at V and 2 bases at J; junction bases unmatched: 4. Germline CDR1 and CDR2: ENHRY and SYGVKD. The CDR3 totals 17 residues. The CDR3 nucleotides read TGTGCCATCAGTGAGGGGACAGGGGGCATGGCTGGAAACACCATATATTTT. The encoded protein is CAISEGTGGMAGNTIYF.

V is TRBV4-1 and J is TRBJ2-1; D is possibly TRBD2 (6 bases). This CDR3 has 15 residues. The germline gives CDR1 MGHRA, CDR2 YSYEKL. Trimming stripped 1 base from V and 5 bases from J, with 12 bases between. The CDR3 reads CASSQGQRADNEQFF. The CDR3 coding sequence is TGCGCCAGCAGCCAAGGACAGCGGGCGGACAATGAGCAGTTCTTC.

This rearrangement joins TRBV7-2 to TRBJ1-1; D might be TRBD1 (6 bases). Germline lookup yields CDR1 SGHTA and CDR2 FQGNSA. The germline V and J ends were trimmed by 3 bases and 8 bases, with 19 bases remaining between them. The CDR3 extends over 15 amino acids. DNA of the CDR3: TGTGCCAGCAGCTTCGACCTCTCCAGGGGAACCGAAGCTTTCTTT. Protein sequence: CASSFDLSRGTEAFF. Drawing the rest from reference TRBV7-2 and TRBJ1-1, the complete variable domain is GAGVSQSPSNKVTEKGKDVELRCDPISGHTALYWYRQSLGQGLEFLIYFQGNSAPDKSGLPSDRFSAERTGGSVSTLTIQRTQQEDSAVYLCASSFDLSRGTEAFFGQGTRLTVV.

V is TRBV6-5 and J is TRBJ1-2; no reliable D call. The CDR3 is 15 residues long. Trimming removed 2 bases from V and 0 bases from J, with 10 bases in between. CDR1 is MNHEY and CDR2 is SVGAGI in the germline V gene. CDR3 protein: CASSYRPWANYGYTF. For the CDR3, the DNA is TGTGCCAGCAGTTACCGGCCCTGGGCTAACTATGGCTACACCTTC.

J is TRBJ2-7 and V is TRBV10-3; TRBD1 agrees at 7 bases. The trim removed 4 bases at V and 0 bases at J, leaving 6 bases unmatched. Per germline, CDR1 ENHRY and CDR2 SYGVKD. The CDR3 extends over 15 amino acids. Written as DNA, the CDR3 is TGTGCCATCAGTGCTCGGGACAGAAGCTCCTACGAGCAGTACTTC. This gives the protein CAISARDRSSYEQYF.